These 10 T cell receptor beta chains share one sample of origin, sequenced in a study of metastatic and nonmetastatic thyroid tumors (dated by TCRdb to 2020 to 2022). The library was obtained by PCR. Sequencing was performed on an Illumina HiSeq 4000. The public reads were reprocessed in TCRdb via fastp at Q25 and MiXCR, keeping in-frame beta chains. The sample table holds 30,000 to 35,000 clones, of which 25% to 30% were seen once. The ten biggest clones cover less than 9% of the sample. No treatment had been received by any patient before thyroid surgery. Sequenced material: blood. These receptors originate from a female donor with papillary thyroid cancer or a benign thyroid nodule (not recorded which). Some clones in this sample may be carry-over from other donors' samples.

The chain carries TRBV2 and TRBJ2-7; D not certain. Per the germline V gene, CDR1 is SNHLY and CDR2 is FYNNEI. The CDR3 runs 11 residues. V lost 2 bases, J lost 6 bases, and 5 bases lay in between. The CDR3 DNA follows: TGTGCCAGCAGTGAACGCTCCGAGCAGTACTTC. This sequence encodes CASSERSEQYF.

The chain combines TRBV14 with TRBJ2-1; 9 bases agree with TRBD2. The germline CDR1 and CDR2 sequences are SGHDN and FVKESK. The CDR3 spans 17 residues. The trim removed 4 bases at V and 4 bases at J, leaving 11 bases unmatched. As DNA, the CDR3 is TGTGCCAGCAGCCCCTCAGCCTCAGCGGGAGGATACAATGAGCAGTTCTTC. Protein: CASSPSASAGGYNEQFF.

This rearrangement joins TRBV6-4 to TRBJ2-1, with 10 bases aligning to TRBD2. V lost 6 bases, J lost 5 bases, and 7 bases stayed unmatched. The CDR3 runs 15 residues. Per germline, CDR1 MRHNA and CDR2 SNTAGT. CDR3 coding DNA: TGTGCCAGCAGCCCCGGGACTAGCGACCACAATGAGCAGTTCTTC. Translated, it gives CASSPGTSDHNEQFF.

This clone was picked up many times. The gene calls are TRBV7-2 and TRBJ2-5; TRBD1 aligns across 8 bases. Trimming removed 5 bases from V and 4 bases from J; junction bases left unmatched: 9. CDR3 length: 15 amino acids. Germline assignment: CDR1 SGHTA and CDR2 FQGNSA. This chain's CDR3 is CASSPRTGRGETQYF. The CDR3 DNA sequence: TGTGCCAGCAGCCCCAGGACAGGGCGGGGAGAGACCCAGTACTTC.

V is TRBV9 and J is TRBJ1-3, with D uncertain. The CDR3 runs 13 residues. Germline V gives CDR1 SGDLS, CDR2 YYNGEE. Trimming stripped 3 bases from V and 6 bases from J, with 10 bases between. CDR3 loop: CASSAGRVNTIYF. CDR3 in DNA: TGTGCCAGCAGCGCAGGCCGGGTAAACACCATATATTTT.

The chain carries TRBV6-2 or TRBV6-3 and TRBJ2-1; 14 bases map to TRBD2. Germline V CDR1 and CDR2: MNHEY, SVGEGT. The CDR3 extends over 22 amino acids. The V segment lost 7 bases and the J segment 10 bases; nucleotides outside the gene matches: 30. The CDR3 DNA reads TGTGCCAGCAACCCAGCCGGCACTTGGACTAGCGGGGGGCCGACCTTTGGGGGCGAGCAGTTCTTC. Translating it yields CASNPAGTWTSGGPTFGGEQFF.

V gene TRBV3-1 combines with J gene TRBJ2-7; perhaps TRBD1 as D (6 bases). V was cut by 4 bases and J by 5 bases, with 9 bases left in between. Germline V lookup: CDR1 LGHDT, CDR2 YNNKEL (reference sequence). The CDR3 sequence is 12 residues long. This CDR3 reads CASSPGQNEQYF. In nucleotides, the CDR3 is TGTGCCAGCAGCCCAGGACAGAACGAGCAGTACTTC.

Concerning this clone itself: Without the conserved terminal phenylalanine or tryptophan, this CDR3 likely stems from a read error. Because the CDR3's place on the DNA is in doubt, the DNA is left out and the CDR3 is given as listed by TCRdb. V gene TRBV30 combines with J gene TRBJ1-1; TRBD1 is the table's D call and was not checked against the DNA. Germline values: CDR1 GTSNPN, CDR2 SVGIG (reference sequence). The CDR3 extends over 15 residues, inclusive of both ends. The CDR3 loop reads CAWSFGAGGNTEPFL.

There are many counts of this clone. This sequence joins TRBV10-2 and TRBJ1-5; a possible D gene is TRBD1 (5 bases). Germline-derived CDR1 and CDR2 are WSHSY and SAAADI. Trimming left V 1 base short and J 5 bases short, with 12 bases between. CDR3 length equals 15 residues. CDR3 in amino acids: CASSEWPGKDQPQHF. The CDR3 nucleotides read TGCGCCAGCAGTGAGTGGCCAGGGAAAGATCAGCCCCAGCATTTT.

This clone was seen more than once but under ten times. Its ends do not fully match the called genes, so a read error is possible. This chain links TRBV27 with TRBJ2-2; 8 bases fit TRBD1. The CDR3 covers 14 residues. The germline CDR1 and CDR2 sequences are MNHEY and SMNVEV (reference sequence). In nucleotides, the CDR3 is TGTGCCAGCATGAGGACAGGGTACACCGGGGAGCCGTTTTTT. This translates into CASMRTGYTGEPFF.